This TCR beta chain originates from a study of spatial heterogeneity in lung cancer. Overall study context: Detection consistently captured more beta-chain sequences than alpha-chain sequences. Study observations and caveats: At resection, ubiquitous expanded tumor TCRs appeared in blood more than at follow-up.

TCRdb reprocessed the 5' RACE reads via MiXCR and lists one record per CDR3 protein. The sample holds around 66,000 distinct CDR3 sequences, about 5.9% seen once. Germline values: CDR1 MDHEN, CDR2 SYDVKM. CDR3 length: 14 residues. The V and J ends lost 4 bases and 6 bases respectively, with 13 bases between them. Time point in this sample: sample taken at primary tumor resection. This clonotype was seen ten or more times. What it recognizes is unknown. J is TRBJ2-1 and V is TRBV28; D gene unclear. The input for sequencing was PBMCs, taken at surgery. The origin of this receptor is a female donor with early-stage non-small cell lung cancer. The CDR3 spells CASSSLVSINEQFF. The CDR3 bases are TGTGCCAGCAGTTCTCTGGTCAGTATCAATGAGCAGTTCTTC. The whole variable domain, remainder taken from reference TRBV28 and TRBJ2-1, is DVKVTQSSRYLVKRTGEKVFLECVQDMDHENMFWYRQDPGLGLRLIYFSYDVKMKEKGDIPEGYSVSREKKERFSLILESASTNQTSMYLCASSSLVSINEQFFGPGTRLTVL.